A selection of T cell receptor beta chains follows, all from one sample in a study of blood T cell repertoires in COVID-19. TCRdb's copy holds only in-frame clones and misses some; the assay was immunoSEQ multiplex PCR. The profile shows just over 150,000 clones, 80% to 95% of them singletons. The sequencing input was peripheral blood. All receptors come from a woman between 50 and 59 years old with acute or convalescent COVID-19. Each CDR3 is given with its conserved first and last residue. The order of the fields is J gene, clone size, D gene, V gene, CDR3 protein, CDR3 DNA. D genes are given only for firm matches. Not all rows give a size; the values are once, few, many and, for expanded clones, a class.

TRBJ2-1	-	TRBD2	TRBV9	CASSASGGFYNEQFF	TGTGCCAGCAGCGCAAGCGGGGGGTTCTACAATGAGCAGTTCTTC
TRBJ1-2	-	-	TRBV2	CASTPERGLILYGYTF	TGTGCCAGCACCCCTGAAAGGGGGTTAATTTTATATGGCTACACCTTC
TRBJ1-2	once	-	TRBV5-1	CASSHPTGGAYGYTF	TGCGCCAGCAGCCATCCCACAGGAGGGGCCTATGGCTACACCTTC
TRBJ1-2	-	-	TRBV7-9	CASSFTQVDGYTF	TGTGCCAGCAGCTTTACACAGGTGGATGGCTACACCTTC
TRBJ2-5	-	TRBD2	TRBV4-1	CASSRLGLADQETQYF	TGCGCCAGCAGCCGCTTAGGACTAGCGGACCAAGAGACCCAGTACTTC
TRBJ1-1	-	TRBD1	TRBV27	CASSSSTGGLGAFF	TGTGCCAGCAGTAGCTCGACAGGGGGACTTGGAGCTTTCTTT
TRBJ1-6	-	-	TRBV25-1	CASSDYGGNSPLHF	TGTGCCAGCAGTGATTACGGGGGGAATTCACCCCTCCACTTT
TRBJ2-2	-	TRBD2	TRBV7-6	CASSLARLRTSGLGELFF	TGTGCCAGCAGCTTAGCGCGGTTGAGGACTAGTGGTCTGGGGGAGCTGTTTTTT
TRBJ2-1	-	-	TRBV11-2	CASSFLSGVSYNEQFF	TGTGCCAGCAGCTTCCTTAGCGGAGTCTCCTACAATGAGCAGTTCTTC
TRBJ1-2	-	-	TRBV30	CAWARRLGGPGYTF	TGTGCCTGGGCTCGGCGGTTAGGGGGTCCGGGCTACACCTTC
TRBJ2-7	-	-	TRBV5-6	CASSLVWGQGGEQYF	TGTGCCAGCAGCTTGGTGTGGGGTCAGGGAGGCGAGCAGTACTTC
TRBJ2-5	-	TRBD1	TRBV27	CASSSSDRVSQYF	TGTGCCAGCAGTTCTTCCGACAGGGTGAGCCAGTACTTC
TRBJ2-7	-	TRBD1	TRBV30	CAWNGDRVEQYF	TGTGCCTGGAACGGGGACAGGGTCGAGCAGTACTTC
TRBJ1-1	-	TRBD1	TRBV5-1	CASSFGTGRDEAFF	TGCGCCAGCAGCTTCGGGACAGGGCGAGATGAAGCTTTCTTT
TRBJ1-6	-	-	TRBV3-1/TRBV3-2	CASSQGMGARSYNSPLHF	TGTGCCAGCAGCCAAGGAATGGGGGCTAGGTCCTATAATTCACCCCTCCACTTT
TRBJ1-3	-	TRBD1	TRBV30	CAWRVDRSNSGNTIYF	TGTGCCTGGAGGGTGGACAGGTCAAACTCTGGAAACACCATATATTTT
TRBJ1-6	-	-	TRBV18	CASSRTEQTRSYNSPLHF	TGTGCCAGCTCGCGCACCGAGCAGACGAGGTCCTATAATTCACCCCTCCACTTT
TRBJ2-7	-	TRBD2	TRBV6-5	CASSSMGRGFYEQYF	TGTGCCAGCAGTTCGATGGGGAGGGGTTTCTACGAGCAGTACTTC
TRBJ1-4	-	-	TRBV9	CASSVEGATNEKLFF	TGTGCCAGCAGCGTCGAGGGGGCAACTAATGAAAAACTGTTTTTT
TRBJ2-1	-	-	TRBV10-3	CAITEGGYNEQFF	TGTGCCATCACCGAGGGGGGGTACAATGAGCAGTTCTTC
TRBJ1-1	-	-	TRBV13	CAGGWRKGDEAFF	TGTGCCGGGGGTTGGCGTAAGGGGGATGAAGCTTTCTTT
TRBJ1-2	once	-	TRBV29-1	CSDRTVNYGYTF	TGCAGCGACCGGACAGTAAACTATGGCTACACCTTC
TRBJ1-1	-	-	TRBV11-2	CASSSLSGGYTEAFF	TGTGCCAGCAGCTCCCTATCGGGGGGATACACTGAAGCTTTCTTT
TRBJ1-5	-	TRBD1	TRBV18	CASSLGQSNQPQHF	TGTGCCAGCTCACTGGGACAGTCTAATCAGCCCCAGCATTTT
TRBJ2-2	-	-	TRBV9	CASSAGQWGTGELFF	TGTGCCAGCAGCGCCGGACAGTGGGGCACCGGGGAGCTGTTTTTT
TRBJ1-1	-	TRBD1	TRBV4-1	CASSLRDRGLTEAFF	TGCGCCAGCAGCCTCCGGGACAGGGGGTTAACTGAAGCTTTCTTT
TRBJ1-6	-	-	TRBV6-5	CASSYSNGSPLHF	TGTGCCAGCAGTTACTCGAACGGTTCACCCCTCCACTTT
TRBJ2-7	-	-	TRBV5-1	CASSLDFPYEQYF	TGCGCCAGCAGCTTGGACTTCCCCTACGAGCAGTACTTC
TRBJ2-3	-	TRBD1	TRBV7-9	CASSTWTGPTDTQYF	TGTGCCAGCAGCACCTGGACAGGACCCACAGATACGCAGTATTTT
TRBJ2-1	-	TRBD1	TRBV5-6	CASSFGQGGLNNEQFF	TGTGCCAGCAGCTTTGGACAGGGGGGCCTTAACAATGAGCAGTTCTTC
TRBJ2-5	-	TRBD2	TRBV18	CASSPAFSGSIGETQYF	TGTGCCAGCTCCCCGGCCTTTAGCGGGAGTATCGGGGAGACCCAGTACTTC
TRBJ1-5	-	-	TRBV5-8	CASSLSSLQARGHQPQHF	TGTGCCAGCAGCCTTTCCTCTCTACAGGCAAGAGGCCATCAGCCCCAGCATTTT
TRBJ1-2	-	-	TRBV7-9	CASSRRGSGHGYTF	TGTGCCAGCAGCCGCAGGGGATCCGGTCACGGCTACACCTTC
TRBJ1-4	-	-	TRBV4-3	CASSQGGGFVEKLFF	TGCGCCAGCAGCCAAGGGGGGGGGTTCGTTGAAAAACTGTTTTTT
TRBJ2-1	-	TRBD1	TRBV12-3/TRBV12-4	CASSTTGSQFF	TGTGCCAGCAGCACGACAGGGTCGCAGTTCTTC
TRBJ1-2	once	-	TRBV28	CASIRGEGGYTF	TGTGCCAGCATACGGGGTGAGGGCGGCTACACCTTC
TRBJ1-1	-	-	TRBV28	CASSTGHLNTEAFF	TGTGCCAGCAGTACGGGACATCTGAACACTGAAGCTTTCTTT
TRBJ1-3	-	-	TRBV24-1	CATSAGPHGEGGNTIYF	TGTGCCACCAGTGCGGGCCCACACGGGGAAGGTGGAAACACCATATATTTT
TRBJ2-1	-	TRBD2	TRBV7-2	CASSLVAGAYNEQFF	TGTGCCAGCAGCTTAGTAGCGGGGGCCTACAATGAGCAGTTCTTC
TRBJ1-1	-	TRBD1	TRBV6-1	CASSAYRTGRNTEAFF	TGTGCCAGCAGTGCCTATCGGACAGGGAGAAACACTGAAGCTTTCTTT
TRBJ2-7	-	TRBD1	TRBV15	CATSRDSGQGRRSHEQYF	TGTGCCACCAGCAGAGATTCCGGACAGGGGAGGCGAAGTCACGAGCAGTACTTC
TRBJ1-2	-	TRBD1	TRBV5-4	CASSPDRELSYGYTF	TGTGCCAGCAGCCCAGACAGGGAACTAAGCTATGGCTACACCTTC